Sequencing of this TCR beta chain was carried out in a study of blood T cell repertoires in COVID-19. Study overall: Collection of acute and convalescent COVID-19 samples took place in the United States, Italy and Spain. The analysed material was cDNA or gDNA that came from T cells, B-cell-depleted T cells, or PBMCs.

Clones were read by immunoSEQ multiplex PCR, and TCRdb kept only the in-frame ones, dropping some. The table lists roughly 250,000 clones, 65% to 85% of them singletons. This clone was seen a handful of times. This CDR3 has 13 residues. CDR1 and CDR2 (germline): SEHNR, FQNEAQ (reference sequence). Trimming pared 2 bases from V and 2 bases from J, leaving 6 bases between. The receptor was isolated from a man aged 40-55 years with active or convalescent COVID-19. The chain recombines TRBV7-9 with TRBJ1-2; D uncertain. The sequenced material came from peripheral blood. The CDR3 DNA follows: TGTGCCAGCAGCTTAAATGGCAACTATGGCTACACCTTC. This sequence encodes CASSLNGNYGYTF. The variable domain in full, completed from reference TRBV7-9 and TRBJ1-2, reads DTGVSQNPRHKITKRGQNVTFRCDPISEHNRLYWYRQTLGQGPEFLTYFQNEAQLEKSRLLSDRFSAERPKGSFSTLEIQRTEQGDSAMYLCASSLNGNYGYTFGSGTRLTVV.